This T cell receptor (beta chain) was retrieved from a study of T-cell reconstitution after alpha-beta-depleted transplantation in children. Preparation of the TCRbeta library involved a method that used unique molecular identifiers. TCRdb re-analysed the PCR reads in MiXCR, keeping a single row per CDR3 protein. The table lists around 480,000 distinct CDR3 sequences, 32% of them singletons, with 2% to 3% in the top ten. The germline gives CDR1 MNHEY, CDR2 SVGAGI. The CDR3 spans 12 residues. The V and J ends lost 4 bases and 7 bases respectively, with 5 bases between them. This clonotype was counted between two and nine times.

Material: PBMCs from the stem cell graft donor, obtained from the stem cell graft. This receptor was taken from a human donor who donated a stem cell graft to a child with aplastic anemia. The V and J genes are TRBV6-5 and TRBJ1-6; D remains ambiguous. DNA of the CDR3: TGTGCCAGCAGTTGGGTGAATTCACCCCTCCACTTT. Encoded protein: CASSWVNSPLHF.